The rows below give T cell receptor beta chains drawn from one sample of a study of OX40 agonist ivuxolimab in advanced cancers. Assay: immunoSEQ multiplex PCR; the TCRdb copy retains only in-frame clones and omits some. In the table there are tens of thousands of clones, approximately 86% of which are singletons. Sequencing was performed on CD4+ or CD8+ T cells sorted from blood, taken in a trial of the OX40 agonist ivuxolimab. The source of these receptors is an adult with an advanced solid tumor such as melanoma, head and neck, liver or kidney cancer. CDR3s include the opening cysteine and the closing phenylalanine or tryptophan. Fields, in order: clone size, J gene, D gene, V gene, CDR3 protein, CDR3 DNA. A D gene is named only where the DNA matches it firmly. Rows may omit the clone size; those that give it use once, few, many or a size class.

clone_size: once; j_call: TRBJ2-5; d_call: .; v_call: TRBV4-3; cdr3_aa: CASSTRLEVQETQYF; cdr3_nt: TGCGCCAGCAGCACTCGACTAGAGGTGCAAGAGACCCAGTACTTC
clone_size: once; j_call: TRBJ2-6; d_call: .; v_call: TRBV10-3; cdr3_aa: CAISDRETSGANVLTF; cdr3_nt: TGTGCCATCAGTGATAGAGAGACATCGGGGGCCAACGTCCTGACTTTC
clone_size: .; j_call: TRBJ2-5; d_call: .; v_call: TRBV25-1; cdr3_aa: CASSELERSPQPETQYF; cdr3_nt: TGTGCCAGCAGTGAATTGGAACGGTCACCCCAACCCGAGACCCAGTACTTC
clone_size: once; j_call: TRBJ2-5; d_call: TRBD2; v_call: TRBV27; cdr3_aa: CASKIAGEETQYF; cdr3_nt: TGTGCCAGCAAGATAGCGGGAGAAGAGACCCAGTACTTC
clone_size: .; j_call: TRBJ2-2; d_call: TRBD2; v_call: TRBV2; cdr3_aa: CASSEAGAGELFF; cdr3_nt: TGTGCCAGCAGTGAGGCGGGGGCCGGGGAGCTGTTTTTT
clone_size: few; j_call: TRBJ1-2; d_call: .; v_call: TRBV5-1; cdr3_aa: CASSLAGPYGYTF; cdr3_nt: TGCGCCAGCAGCTTGGCTGGACCGTATGGCTACACCTTC
clone_size: .; j_call: TRBJ2-2; d_call: TRBD1; v_call: TRBV27; cdr3_aa: CASSNNGQAQRSTGELFF; cdr3_nt: TGTGCCAGCAGTAATAACGGACAGGCCCAAAGGAGCACCGGGGAGCTGTTTTTT
clone_size: .; j_call: TRBJ2-2; d_call: .; v_call: TRBV7-2; cdr3_aa: CASSSYISGELFF; cdr3_nt: TGTGCCAGCAGCTCCTACATTTCCGGGGAGCTGTTTTTT
clone_size: .; j_call: TRBJ2-1; d_call: TRBD2; v_call: TRBV5-1; cdr3_aa: CASSTSGSTDNEQFF; cdr3_nt: TGCGCCAGCAGTACCAGCGGGAGCACTGACAATGAGCAGTTCTTC
clone_size: .; j_call: TRBJ2-7; d_call: .; v_call: TRBV9; cdr3_aa: CASSPRLVSYEQYF; cdr3_nt: TGTGCCAGCAGCCCCCGACTCGTCTCCTACGAGCAGTACTTC
clone_size: once; j_call: TRBJ1-2; d_call: TRBD1; v_call: TRBV5-1; cdr3_aa: CASSLTGGGYGYTF; cdr3_nt: TGCGCCAGCAGCCTTACAGGGGGGGGCTATGGCTACACCTTC
clone_size: .; j_call: TRBJ2-3; d_call: TRBD1; v_call: TRBV2; cdr3_aa: CASHPDRNTDTQYF; cdr3_nt: TGTGCCAGCCACCCGGACAGGAACACAGATACGCAGTATTTT
clone_size: .; j_call: TRBJ2-2; d_call: TRBD2; v_call: TRBV10-3; cdr3_aa: CAISSAGLREAGELFF; cdr3_nt: TGTGCCATCAGTTCCGCCGGGTTGCGGGAGGCCGGGGAGCTGTTTTTT
clone_size: .; j_call: TRBJ2-5; d_call: TRBD1; v_call: TRBV7-9; cdr3_aa: CASSAPGPTGGIEETQYF; cdr3_nt: TGTGCCAGCAGCGCGCCGGGTCCGACAGGGGGGATTGAGGAGACCCAGTACTTC
clone_size: few; j_call: TRBJ2-7; d_call: TRBD2; v_call: TRBV2; cdr3_aa: CASSELAGGFDEQYF; cdr3_nt: TGTGCCAGCAGTGAGTTAGCGGGAGGGTTCGACGAGCAGTACTTC
clone_size: few; j_call: TRBJ1-1; d_call: .; v_call: TRBV7-9; cdr3_aa: CASSFRGALNTEAFF; cdr3_nt: TGTGCCAGCAGCTTCAGGGGAGCATTGAACACTGAAGCTTTCTTT
clone_size: .; j_call: TRBJ2-1; d_call: .; v_call: TRBV9; cdr3_aa: CASSASSLHNEQFF; cdr3_nt: TGTGCCAGCAGCGCAAGTTCCCTACACAATGAGCAGTTCTTC
clone_size: .; j_call: TRBJ2-5; d_call: TRBD1; v_call: TRBV27; cdr3_aa: CASSHGQGRRETQYF; cdr3_nt: TGTGCCAGCAGTCACGGACAGGGGCGGAGGGAGACCCAGTACTTC
clone_size: few; j_call: TRBJ1-4; d_call: .; v_call: TRBV5-5; cdr3_aa: CASSLLNNEKLFF; cdr3_nt: TGTGCCAGCAGCTTACTCAATAATGAAAAACTGTTTTTT
clone_size: .; j_call: TRBJ1-1; d_call: .; v_call: TRBV5-4; cdr3_aa: CASSLGRGNTEAFF; cdr3_nt: TGTGCCAGCAGCTTGGGCAGGGGGAACACTGAAGCTTTCTTT
clone_size: .; j_call: TRBJ2-1; d_call: .; v_call: TRBV6-1; cdr3_aa: CASSEGNLWAYNEQFF; cdr3_nt: TGTGCCAGCAGTGAAGGTAACCTTTGGGCCTACAATGAGCAGTTCTTC
clone_size: .; j_call: TRBJ2-7; d_call: .; v_call: TRBV6-5; cdr3_aa: CASMRVYLPAGEQYF; cdr3_nt: TGTGCCAGCATGAGGGTCTACCTACCCGCCGGCGAGCAGTACTTC
clone_size: .; j_call: TRBJ1-2; d_call: .; v_call: TRBV4-1; cdr3_aa: CASSQDRVLGGYTF; cdr3_nt: TGCGCCAGCAGCCAAGATCGGGTGTTGGGAGGCTACACCTTC
clone_size: .; j_call: TRBJ2-2; d_call: .; v_call: TRBV4-1; cdr3_aa: CASSPTHLQRQPSGELFF; cdr3_nt: TGCGCCAGCAGCCCTACTCATTTACAAAGACAGCCCTCCGGGGAGCTGTTTTTT
clone_size: .; j_call: TRBJ2-1; d_call: .; v_call: TRBV5-1; cdr3_aa: CASLGSGEQFF; cdr3_nt: TGCGCCAGCTTAGGATCTGGGGAGCAGTTCTTC